This TCR beta chain was captured by sequencing in a study of OX40 agonist ivuxolimab in advanced cancers. Study results and caveats: Among T cells, CD8+ cells averaged more expanded clones than CD4+ cells.

The CDR3 has 13 residues. V lost 4 bases and J 4 bases, leaving 12 bases between the germline ends. The V gene's germline CDR1 is SGHTS and CDR2 YDEGEE. Sequencing used immunoSEQ multiplex PCR; TCRdb keeps in-frame clones, though not all of them. This table holds fewer than 45,000 clones, 80% to 90% found once. Notes on this clone: As yet, its antigen is unknown.

This receptor was taken from an adult with an advanced solid tumor such as melanoma, head and neck, liver or kidney cancer. The chain uses TRBV5-8 and TRBJ2-7; D call uncertain. The sequenced sample was CD4+ or CD8+ T cells sorted from blood, obtained in a trial of the OX40 agonist ivuxolimab. The CDR3 is CASSPDGLYEQYF. CDR3 bases: TGTGCCAGCAGCCCGGACGGATTGTACGAGCAGTACTTC.